The 19 T cell receptor beta chains below were found in one sample sequenced in a study of tumor-infiltrating lymphocytes in oesophageal squamous cell carcinoma. MiXCR was run by TCRdb on the PCR reads, yielding one entry per CDR3 protein. This sample has under 15,000 distinct CDR3 sequences, with around half found just once. Material: esophageal tumor tissue. Receptor source: a female donor with esophageal squamous cell carcinoma.

This clonotype came up many times. V and J are TRBV12-3 or TRBV12-4 and TRBJ2-1, with TRBD2 as a possible D gene (6 bases). CDR3 length: 14 amino acids. With 4 bases removed from V and 4 bases from J, the gap between germline ends came to 11 bases. The CDR3 coding sequence is TGTGCCAGCAGTTGGGCTAGCGTGTACAATGAGCAGTTCTTC. It codes for CASSWASVYNEQFF.

The chain combines TRBV5-1 with TRBJ1-1; no clear D. The better agreement between TRBJ1-6 and the DNA end casts doubt on the J call. This CDR3 spans 13 amino acids. Germline V CDR1 and CDR2: SGHRS, YFSETQ. CDR3 sequence: CASSLVTYSPLHF. Here the CDR3 DNA reads TGCGCCAGCAGCTTGGTGACATACTCACCCCTCCACTTT.

In its sample, this clonotype was seen a few times. The chain joins TRBV20-1 to TRBJ2-1, with 10 bases identical to TRBD2. The CDR3 is 15 residues long. V lost 5 bases to trimming and J lost 3 bases; unmatched junction nucleotides: 7. Germline V gene data show CDR1 as DFQATT and CDR2 as SNEGSKA (reference sequence). CDR3 loop: CSAPTLAGDYNEQFF. The CDR3 DNA reads TGCAGTGCTCCTACGCTAGCGGGGGACTACAATGAGCAGTTCTTC.

The rearrangement links TRBV12-3 or TRBV12-4 to TRBJ2-1, with TRBD1 matching over 10 bases. The J call is uncertain, as TRBJ2-7 better fits the DNA end. The CDR3 is 14 amino acids. CDR3 nucleotides: TGTGCCAGCAGTAGACAGGGGGCGCCGAATGAGCAGTACTTC. This translates into CASSRQGAPNEQYF.

CDR3 sequence (DNA): TGTGCAAGTCGCTTAGCGGGAGAGGAGACCCAGTACTTC. It codes for CASRLAGEETQYF. The chain uses TRBV12-2 and TRBJ2-7. Judging by the DNA end, TRBJ2-5 fits better; the J call may be wrong. TRBV12-2 is termed a pseudogene. CDR3 length equals 13 residues.

Regarding this clonotype: The CDR3 carries no conserved terminal phenylalanine or tryptophan, so it likely arises from a read error. The limits of the CDR3 on the DNA are not certain, so only TCRdb's listed CDR3 is given. The V call is TRBV7-2, the J call TRBJ2-1; the table's D call, TRBD1, was not checked against the DNA. Per germline, CDR1 SGHTA and CDR2 FQGNSA. The CDR3 has 12 amino acids, counting both end residues. The CDR3 sequence is CASSLGGMGQPL.

The sample holds a few counts of this clonotype. The gene calls are TRBV7-3 and TRBJ2-5, with D unresolved. The J call may be faulty, since TRBJ2-1 better matches the DNA end. The CDR3 is made up of 11 amino acids. Germline CDR1 reads SGHTA; CDR2 reads FQGTGA. CDR3 coding DNA: TGTGCCAGCAGCTTGGAGAATGAGCAGTTCTTC. Translated, it gives CASSLENEQFF.

The chain is built from TRBV12-3 or TRBV12-4 and TRBJ2-1; possible D gene TRBD2, 5 bases. The CDR3 contains 12 residues. The V end lost 2 bases, the J end lost 9 bases, and 8 bases lay between the germline ends. CDR3 in amino acids: CASSLMGSEQFF. Written as DNA, the CDR3 is TGTGCCAGCAGTTTAATGGGGAGTGAGCAGTTCTTC.

The rearrangement links TRBV7-8 to TRBJ2-4; D is possibly TRBD2 (6 bases). The tail of the sequence fits TRBJ2-7 better, so the J call may be wrong. CDR1 and CDR2 (germline): SGHVS, FQNEAQ. This CDR3 comprises 13 residues. CDR3 DNA: TGTGCCAGCACCCCGGAGGGGACGTACGAGCAGTACTTC. Translation: CASTPEGTYEQYF.

This chain uses TRBV7-3 with TRBJ2-3; 12 bases align to TRBD2. Per the germline V gene, CDR1 is SGHTA and CDR2 is FQGTGA. The CDR3 extends over 13 amino acids. V was pared by 5 bases and J by 8 bases, with 2 bases of the junction left unmatched. The CDR3 region is CASSLLAGGTQYF. For the CDR3, the DNA is TGTGCCAGCAGCCTACTAGCGGGGGGTACGCAGTATTTT.

This clonotype was seen a few times. This sequence joins TRBV19 and TRBJ1-2; 7 nucleotides line up with TRBD1. V shed 3 bases, J shed 6 bases, and the junction held 4 bases outside the gene matches. This CDR3 is built from 13 residues. Germline lookup yields CDR1 LNHDA and CDR2 SQIVND (reference sequence). CDR3 loop: CASSINRGNGYTF. The CDR3 DNA follows: TGTGCCAGTAGTATCAACAGGGGTAATGGCTACACCTTC.

This clonotype was counted a single time. The chain links TRBV24-1 to TRBJ2-1; no firm D call. Trimming left V 6 bases short and J 7 bases short, with 6 bases between. The CDR3 totals 11 residues. Germline loops: CDR1 KGHDR, CDR2 SFDVKD. CDR3 DNA sequence: TGTGCCACCAGTTTTAGGAATGAGCAGTTCTTC. It encodes CATSFRNEQFF.

In this sample, this clonotype turned up a few times. J is TRBJ2-5 and V is TRBV7-8, with TRBD2 matching 8 bases. The J call may be mistaken, given a closer DNA end match to TRBJ2-7. This CDR3 comprises 16 residues. CDR1 and CDR2 (germline): SGHVS, FQNEAQ. The CDR3 DNA is TGTGCCAGCAGCCTACTGGCGGGAGGCCCCGATTACGAGCAGTACTTC. Its protein product is CASSLLAGGPDYEQYF.

The chain carries TRBV7-2 and TRBJ2-3; 8 bases map to TRBD2. V lost 1 base to trimming and J lost 0 bases; unmatched junction nucleotides: 9. The CDR3 runs 18 residues. Germline V gene sequence: CDR1 SGHTA, CDR2 FQGNSA. The CDR3 DNA is TGTGCCAGCAGCTTAGTCGGTAGCGGGGATACTAGCACAGATACGCAGTATTTT. It encodes CASSLVGSGDTSTDTQYF.

This rearrangement joins TRBV10-3 to TRBJ2-1; possible D gene TRBD1, 6 bases. The J call could be wrong; TRBJ2-7 is a better fit for the DNA end. CDR1 and CDR2 (germline): ENHRY, SYGVKD. The CDR3 consists of 15 residues. The CDR3 DNA follows: TGTGCCATCAACTCAGGCTGGACAGCCTTCAATGAGCAGTACTTC. Protein: CAINSGWTAFNEQYF.

This clonotype was found many times. V gene TRBV10-1 combines with J gene TRBJ2-7; maybe TRBD1 (6 bases). The germline V gene has CDR1 WNHNN and CDR2 SYGVQD (reference sequence). CDR3 length: 15 residues. V dropped 8 bases and J dropped 7 bases, with 24 bases sitting between them. The CDR3 spells CASARTNTGYNEQYF. In nucleotides, the CDR3 is TGCGCCAGCGCGAGAACCAATACAGGGTACAATGAGCAGTACTTC.

By sample share, this clonotype is medium-sized. The genes are TRBV11-3 and TRBJ2-3; TRBD1 matches 8 bases. V lost 4 bases to trimming and J lost 5 bases; unmatched junction nucleotides: 2. The CDR3 has 13 residues. CDR1 is SGHNT and CDR2 is YENEEA in the germline V gene. The CDR3 coding sequence is TGTGCCAGCAGCTCAGGGGGCTTAGATACGCAGTATTTT. Translated: CASSSGGLDTQYF.

By share of the sample, this clonotype is large (0.1 to 1%). This rearrangement joins TRBV7-2 to TRBJ1-5; tentative D call: TRBD1 (5 bases). The V gene lost 10 bases and the J gene lost 2 bases, with 9 bases spanning the gap. Looked up from germline, CDR1 is SGHTA and CDR2 is FQGNSA. The CDR3 runs to 12 residues. The CDR3 bases are TGTGCCACCAGGGTGGGCAATCAGCCCCAGCATTTT. It translates to CATRVGNQPQHF.

A note on this clonotype: It is likely a read error, because the conserved phenylalanine at the end of the CDR3 is missing. It is unclear where the CDR3 begins or ends on the DNA, so no DNA is shown, and the CDR3 is as TCRdb lists it. This CDR3 reads CAARRFQETQYFGA. The chain carries TRBV7-4 and TRBJ2-6; the D segment call TRBD1 is taken from the table without a DNA check. Inclusive of both ends, the CDR3 amounts to 14 amino acids. Per the germline V gene, CDR1 is SGHVT and CDR2 is SQSDAQ.